A selection of T cell receptor beta chains follows, all from one sample in a study of blood T cell repertoires in COVID-19. The data were produced by immunoSEQ multiplex PCR, yet TCRdb's version contains in-frame clones alone and is incomplete. The sample lists more than 35,000 clones, 75% to 95% occurring once. The sequencing sample was made of peripheral blood. Receptors originate from a human donor in a cohort sampled during active COVID-19. CDR3s include the opening cysteine and the closing phenylalanine or tryptophan. A D gene is named only where the DNA matches it firmly. Clone size appears in some rows only: once, few, many, or a class for an expanded clone.

D gene	clone size	J gene	V gene	CDR3 DNA	CDR3 protein
-	-	TRBJ2-7	TRBV28	TGTGCCAGCAGTGAATCTATGGCGGTAGTCCCCCGCGAGCAGTACTTC	CASSESMAVVPREQYF
-	few	TRBJ2-1	TRBV5-1	TGCGCCAGCAGCTTCCCGGGGGGCCTATACAATGAGCAGTTCTTC	CASSFPGGLYNEQFF
TRBD1	-	TRBJ2-2	TRBV14	TGTGCCAGCAGCCAAAAAACAGGGGGCCAGAACACCGGGGAGCTGTTTTTT	CASSQKTGGQNTGELFF
TRBD2	once	TRBJ2-1	TRBV28	TGTGCCAGCAGCTCGGGACTACATTACAATGAGCAGTTCTTC	CASSSGLHYNEQFF
TRBD1	few	TRBJ1-5	TRBV30	TGTGCCTGGAGTGAAACAGGGGGCTTTAGCAATCAGCCCCAGCATTTT	CAWSETGGFSNQPQHF
TRBD1	-	TRBJ2-2	TRBV19	TGTGCCGCCCAAGGACAGGGGAGCACCGGGGAGCTGTTTTTT	CAAQGQGSTGELFF
-	-	TRBJ1-5	TRBV2	TGTGCCAGCAGTGAAGCGCGGGGAAGCAATCAGCCCCAGCATTTT	CASSEARGSNQPQHF
-	-	TRBJ2-5	TRBV24-1	TGTGCCACCAGTGCTCAGGGAATACGAAATCAAGAGACCCAGTACTTC	CATSAQGIRNQETQYF
-	few	TRBJ2-7	TRBV20-1	TGCAGTGCTAGTACAGGTTCCTACGAGCAGTACTTC	CSASTGSYEQYF
TRBD1	-	TRBJ2-1	TRBV24-1	TGTGCCACCAGTGCCCCGGGGACAGGGGTGGGGAATGAGCAGTTCTTC	CATSAPGTGVGNEQFF
-	-	TRBJ1-4	TRBV27	TGTGCCAGCAGTCCGATGGGGGCGCTGACTAATGAAAAACTGTTTTTT	CASSPMGALTNEKLFF
TRBD2	-	TRBJ2-1	TRBV6-2/TRBV6-3	TGTGCCAGCAGTTCGTACCTACTAGCGGGGCCGTACAATGAGCAGTTCTTC	CASSSYLLAGPYNEQFF
-	-	TRBJ2-5	TRBV30	TGTGCCTGGGGCTTAGGGCAGGGTATTCTTATGGAGACCCAGTACTTC	CAWGLGQGILMETQYF
TRBD2	-	TRBJ2-3	TRBV19	TGTGCCAGTAGTATCAGGGCGGGAGGGTTGACAGATACGCAGTATTTT	CASSIRAGGLTDTQYF
TRBD1	-	TRBJ1-1	TRBV27	TGTGCCAGCAGCGATAGGGGGCCGGTCACTGAAGCTTTCTTT	CASSDRGPVTEAFF
-	-	TRBJ2-6	TRBV10-1	TGCGCCAGCAGTGCGGGGGTTGACAACGTCCTGACTTTC	CASSAGVDNVLTF
TRBD1	-	TRBJ1-2	TRBV27	TGTGCCAGCAGTAAACAGGACAGGACCGATAACTATGGCCACACCTTC	CASSKQDRTDNYGHTF
-	-	TRBJ1-4	TRBV28	TGTGCCACCGAGGGGGCAACTAATGAAAAACTGTTTTTT	CATEGATNEKLFF
-	-	TRBJ2-5	TRBV5-1	TGCGCCAGCAGCTTGGACCAGCAAGAGACCCAGTACTTC	CASSLDQQETQYF
TRBD2	-	TRBJ2-3	TRBV27	TGTGCCAGCAGTCCCCTAACTAGCGGGAGAACAGATACGCAGTATTTT	CASSPLTSGRTDTQYF
-	-	TRBJ1-5	TRBV20-1	TGCAGTGCTAGTCCTATGGGCATTGGAGGCAACAATCAGCCCCAGCATTTT	CSASPMGIGGNNQPQHF
TRBD2	-	TRBJ2-1	TRBV5-1	TGCGCCAGCAGCCCCGGGACTAGCTATAAGGGTGAGCAGTTCTTC	CASSPGTSYKGEQFF
TRBD2	-	TRBJ2-1	TRBV7-9	TGTGCCAGCAGCTTAGGAGGGTTAGCGGGAGGCCTGGACAATGAGCAGTTCTTC	CASSLGGLAGGLDNEQFF
-	-	TRBJ2-5	TRBV5-5	TGTGCCAGCAGCCCGGGGACTGCGCAGTACTTC	CASSPGTAQYF
-	-	TRBJ2-3	TRBV6-5	TGTGCCAGCAATGGGCAGCTACCAGATACGCAGTATTTT	CASNGQLPDTQYF
-	-	TRBJ2-7	TRBV21-1	TGTGCCAGCAGCAAAGGGGGACAGGGGGACTACGAGCAGTACTTC	CASSKGGQGDYEQYF
TRBD1	once	TRBJ1-1	TRBV6-5	TGTGCCAGCAGTATCGACAGGGTTAGGACTTTCTTT	CASSIDRVRTFF
-	-	TRBJ2-7	TRBV6-5	TGTGCCAGCAGACGTCCGGGAGCCTGGGAGCAGTACTTC	CASRRPGAWEQYF
-	-	TRBJ2-1	TRBV5-5	TGTGCCAGCAGCTTAGCCATCTACAATGAGCAGTTCTTC	CASSLAIYNEQFF
-	-	TRBJ2-1	TRBV7-9	TGTGCCAGCAGCCCTTACATGAAGCGGGCTCAATCCTACAATGAGCAGTTCTTC	CASSPYMKRAQSYNEQFF
TRBD2	-	TRBJ2-1	TRBV9	TGTGCCAGCAGCGTAGGACTAGCGGGGAGCTCCTACAATGAGCAGTTCTTC	CASSVGLAGSSYNEQFF
TRBD2	-	TRBJ2-1	TRBV27	TGTGCCAGCAGTTTGGGAGGGAACCTACTAGCGCCCAGGCAGTTCTTC	CASSLGGNLLAPRQFF
TRBD2	once	TRBJ2-1	TRBV5-1	TGCGCCAGCAGCTTGGGCGGGAGTTCCTACAATGAGCAGTTCTTC	CASSLGGSSYNEQFF
TRBD2	few	TRBJ2-7	TRBV18	TGTGCCAGCTCAAAGGCTAGCGGGTCCTACGAGCAGTACTTC	CASSKASGSYEQYF
-	medium-sized	TRBJ2-7	TRBV5-5	TGTGCCAGCAGCGCCCTCGTTCAAGCGGCCTCCTACGAGCAGTACTTC	CASSALVQAASYEQYF
TRBD2	once	TRBJ2-3	TRBV5-4	TGTGCCAGCAGCTTGGAGCGGGGTAGCACAGATACGCAGTATTTT	CASSLERGSTDTQYF
TRBD2	-	TRBJ2-1	TRBV7-2	TGTGCCAGCAGCCGGCAGGGACTAGCGGTCAACAATGAGCAGTTCTTC	CASSRQGLAVNNEQFF
TRBD1	-	TRBJ2-7	TRBV27	TGTGCCAGCAGTTTCGCCTCCGGGACAGCTTCCTACGAGCAGTACTTC	CASSFASGTASYEQYF
TRBD2	-	TRBJ2-1	TRBV7-8	TGTGCCAGCAGCCAACTAGCGGGGAACTCCTACAATGAGCAGTTCTTC	CASSQLAGNSYNEQFF
TRBD1	once	TRBJ2-7	TRBV29-1	TGCAGCGTCCAACGGACAGGGGGTGAGCAGTACTTC	CSVQRTGGEQYF
-	-	TRBJ2-5	TRBV5-8	TGTGCCAGCAGCTTGGCAGTGGCGACCCAGTACTTC	CASSLAVATQYF
TRBD1	-	TRBJ2-5	TRBV2	TGTGCCAGCAGATACCGGGACAGGGGGATCGAGACCCAGTACTTC	CASRYRDRGIETQYF
TRBD1	-	TRBJ2-1	TRBV9	TGTGCCAGCAGCCCGGACAGGGGGGGATACAATGAGCAGTTCTTC	CASSPDRGGYNEQFF
-	-	TRBJ1-2	TRBV19	TGTGCCAGTAGCGCCCCAACCACGGCGGGCTATGGCTACACCTTC	CASSAPTTAGYGYTF
-	once	TRBJ2-4	TRBV19	TGTGCCAGTAGTATAGGGGGGGTCCCTTTCAAAAACATTCAGTACTTC	CASSIGGVPFKNIQYF
TRBD1	-	TRBJ2-6	TRBV4-1	TGCGCCAGCAGCCAAGTGGGCGACAGGGGTACTGGGGCCAACGTCCTGACTTTC	CASSQVGDRGTGANVLTF
-	few	TRBJ1-3	TRBV6-5	TGTGCCAGCAGTTACTCGCTCCGGGCTGGAAACACCATATATTTT	CASSYSLRAGNTIYF
-	-	TRBJ2-1	TRBV20-1	TGCAGTGCTAGTGTGCGTACCTACAATGAGCAGTTCTTC	CSASVRTYNEQFF
-	-	TRBJ1-2	TRBV5-1	TGCGCCAGCAGCTTGGAGCAGGGAGGCGGCTATGGCTACACCTTC	CASSLEQGGGYGYTF
TRBD2	-	TRBJ2-1	TRBV2	TGTGCCAGCAGGGCTAGCGGTGGGAATGAGCAGTTCTTC	CASRASGGNEQFF
-	-	TRBJ2-7	TRBV2	TGTGCCACAGCGGCCGGGGGCGGGAGAGCCTACGAGCAGTACTTC	CATAAGGGRAYEQYF
TRBD1	-	TRBJ1-1	TRBV18	TGTGCCAGCTCACCAGCCGGGACAGAGAACACTGAAGCTTTCTTT	CASSPAGTENTEAFF
TRBD1	-	TRBJ1-5	TRBV24-1	TGTGCCACCAGTGGGCTACAGGGGGGAGGCAATCAGCCCCAGCATTTT	CATSGLQGGGNQPQHF
TRBD1	few	TRBJ1-2	TRBV5-1	TGCGCCAGCAGCCCACAGGGGATTGCTAACTATGGCTACACCTTC	CASSPQGIANYGYTF
-	-	TRBJ2-5	TRBV7-9	TGTGCCAGCCACAGAGCCCAAGAGACCCAGTACTTC	CASHRAQETQYF
-	-	TRBJ1-1	TRBV3-1/TRBV3-2	TGTGCCAGCCGAAGGACAGCGAACACTGAAGCTTTCTTT	CASRRTANTEAFF
-	once	TRBJ2-1	TRBV6-5	TGTGCCAGCAGCAGAGACCTCAGTGACTTATTCTTC	CASSRDLSDLFF